These 2 T cell receptor beta chains originate from one sample sequenced in a study of blood T cell repertoires in COVID-19. The protocol was immunoSEQ multiplex PCR, while the TCRdb copy is restricted to in-frame clones and leaves out a portion. The top ten clones hold 0.95% to 1.5% of a sample with roughly 200,000 clones, around 90% of them seen once. Sequencing was done on a sample of PBMCs or T cells enriched from blood (not recorded which). These receptor sequences come from a man under 40 who had recovered from COVID-19.

This rearrangement joins TRBV7-6 to TRBJ1-5, with D unresolved. The CDR3 is made up of 18 amino acids. The V gene lost 0 bases and the J gene lost 0 bases, with 15 bases spanning the gap. The germline V gene has CDR1 SGHVS and CDR2 FNYEAQ. The DNA of the CDR3 is TGTGCCAGCAGCTTAGCGCGGGCAGGCCAATATAGCAATCAGCCCCAGCATTTT. Protein sequence: CASSLARAGQYSNQPQHF.

The V gene is TRBV19, the J gene TRBJ1-4; TRBD1 matches 12 bases. V was pared by 7 bases and J by 10 bases, with 7 bases of the junction left unmatched. The CDR3 covers 14 residues. Germline CDR1 LNHDA, CDR2 SQIVND (reference sequence). CDR3 protein: CASKGTGGTGKLFF. The CDR3 region has the DNA TGTGCCAGTAAGGGGACAGGGGGCACAGGAAAACTGTTTTTT.